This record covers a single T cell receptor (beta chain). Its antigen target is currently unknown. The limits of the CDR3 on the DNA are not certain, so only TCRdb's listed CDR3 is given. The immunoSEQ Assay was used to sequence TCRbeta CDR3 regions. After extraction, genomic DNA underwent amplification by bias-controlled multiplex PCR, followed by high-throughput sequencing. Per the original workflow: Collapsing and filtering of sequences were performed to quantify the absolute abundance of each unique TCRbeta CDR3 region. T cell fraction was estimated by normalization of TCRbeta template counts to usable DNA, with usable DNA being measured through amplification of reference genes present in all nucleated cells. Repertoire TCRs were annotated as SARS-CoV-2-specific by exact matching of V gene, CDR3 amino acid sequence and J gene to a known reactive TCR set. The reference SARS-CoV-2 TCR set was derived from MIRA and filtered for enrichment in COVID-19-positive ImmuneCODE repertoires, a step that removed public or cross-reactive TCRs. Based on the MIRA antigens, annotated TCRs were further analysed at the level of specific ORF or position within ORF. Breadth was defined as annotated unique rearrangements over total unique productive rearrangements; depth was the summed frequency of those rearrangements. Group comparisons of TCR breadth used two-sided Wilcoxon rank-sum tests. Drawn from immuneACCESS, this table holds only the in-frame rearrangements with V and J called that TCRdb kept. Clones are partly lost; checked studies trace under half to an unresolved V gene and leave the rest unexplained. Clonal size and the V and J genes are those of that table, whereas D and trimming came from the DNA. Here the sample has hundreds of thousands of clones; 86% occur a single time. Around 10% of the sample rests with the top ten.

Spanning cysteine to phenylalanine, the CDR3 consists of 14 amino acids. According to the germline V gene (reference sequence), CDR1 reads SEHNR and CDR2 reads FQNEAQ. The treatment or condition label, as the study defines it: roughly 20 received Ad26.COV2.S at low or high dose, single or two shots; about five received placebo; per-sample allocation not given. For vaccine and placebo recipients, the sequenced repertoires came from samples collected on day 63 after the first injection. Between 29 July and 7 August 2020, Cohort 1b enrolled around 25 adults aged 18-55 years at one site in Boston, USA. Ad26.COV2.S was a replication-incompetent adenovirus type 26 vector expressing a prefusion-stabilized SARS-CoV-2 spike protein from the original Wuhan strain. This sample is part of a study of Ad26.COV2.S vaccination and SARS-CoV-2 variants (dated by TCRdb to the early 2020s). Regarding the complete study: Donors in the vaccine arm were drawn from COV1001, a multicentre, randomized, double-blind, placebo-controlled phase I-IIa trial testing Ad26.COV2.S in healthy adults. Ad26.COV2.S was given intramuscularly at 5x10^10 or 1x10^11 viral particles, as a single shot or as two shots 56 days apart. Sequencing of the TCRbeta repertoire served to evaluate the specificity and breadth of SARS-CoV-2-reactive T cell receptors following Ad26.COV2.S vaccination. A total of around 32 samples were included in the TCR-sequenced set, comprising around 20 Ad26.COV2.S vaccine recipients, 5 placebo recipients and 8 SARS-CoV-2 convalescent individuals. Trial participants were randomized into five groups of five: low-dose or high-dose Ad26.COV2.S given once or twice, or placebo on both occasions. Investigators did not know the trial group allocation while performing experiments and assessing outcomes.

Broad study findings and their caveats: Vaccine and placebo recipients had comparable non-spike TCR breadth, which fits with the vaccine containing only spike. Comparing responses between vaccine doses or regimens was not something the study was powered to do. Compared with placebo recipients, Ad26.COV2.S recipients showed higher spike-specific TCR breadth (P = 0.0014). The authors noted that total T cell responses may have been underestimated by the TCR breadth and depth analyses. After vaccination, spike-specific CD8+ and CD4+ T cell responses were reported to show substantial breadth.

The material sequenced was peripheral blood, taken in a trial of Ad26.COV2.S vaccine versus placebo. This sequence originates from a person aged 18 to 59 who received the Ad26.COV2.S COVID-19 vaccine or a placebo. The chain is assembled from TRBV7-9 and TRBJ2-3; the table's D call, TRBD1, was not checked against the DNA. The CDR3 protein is CASSSSGRADTQYF.